The 3 T cell receptor beta chains reported below all come from one sample, sequenced in a study of CD4 T cells in relation to SARS-CoV-2 and coronaviruses. Before the COVID-19 pandemic, during about 2011-2019, CD4+ T cells were taken from unexposed donors. After 10 to 11 days of culture, CD4+ T cells were isolated. No antigen is known for these receptors. Some clones are missing from TCRdb's copy, which holds only in-frame ones; the method was immunoSEQ multiplex PCR. The data contain some 28,000 clones, about 70% of them seen just once; the ten biggest clones take up under 30%. The material sequenced was CD4+ T cells from PBMCs, cultured in vitro. The receptors here all came from a human donor in good health.

This clone has only one observation. The V and J genes are TRBV7-6 and TRBJ2-5; D remains ambiguous. The CDR3 loop spans 13 amino acids. Trimming left V 4 bases short and J 2 bases short, with 8 bases between. Germline CDR1 and CDR2: SGHVS and FNYEAQ. CDR3 region: CASSWGEQETQYF. The CDR3 region has the DNA TGTGCCAGCAGCTGGGGTGAGCAAGAGACCCAGTACTTC.

The chain joins TRBV7-2 to TRBJ2-2; D uncertain. This CDR3 contains 13 residues. V lost 1 base and J 9 bases, leaving 9 bases between the germline ends. Looked up from germline, CDR1 is SGHTA and CDR2 is FQGNSA. The CDR3 region is CASSLGDRRELFF. CDR3 nucleotides: TGTGCCAGCAGCTTAGGCGATCGCCGGGAGCTGTTTTTT.

The sample holds one count of this clone. This rearrangement joins TRBV19 to TRBJ2-5; possible D gene TRBD2, 6 bases. The CDR3 is 13 amino acids. Germline values: CDR1 LNHDA, CDR2 SQIVND (reference sequence). V was clipped by 5 bases and J by 5 bases, with 12 bases between them. The chain's CDR3 is CASSPPGVETQYF. The CDR3 bases are TGTGCCAGTAGTCCGCCGGGGGTGGAGACCCAGTACTTC.